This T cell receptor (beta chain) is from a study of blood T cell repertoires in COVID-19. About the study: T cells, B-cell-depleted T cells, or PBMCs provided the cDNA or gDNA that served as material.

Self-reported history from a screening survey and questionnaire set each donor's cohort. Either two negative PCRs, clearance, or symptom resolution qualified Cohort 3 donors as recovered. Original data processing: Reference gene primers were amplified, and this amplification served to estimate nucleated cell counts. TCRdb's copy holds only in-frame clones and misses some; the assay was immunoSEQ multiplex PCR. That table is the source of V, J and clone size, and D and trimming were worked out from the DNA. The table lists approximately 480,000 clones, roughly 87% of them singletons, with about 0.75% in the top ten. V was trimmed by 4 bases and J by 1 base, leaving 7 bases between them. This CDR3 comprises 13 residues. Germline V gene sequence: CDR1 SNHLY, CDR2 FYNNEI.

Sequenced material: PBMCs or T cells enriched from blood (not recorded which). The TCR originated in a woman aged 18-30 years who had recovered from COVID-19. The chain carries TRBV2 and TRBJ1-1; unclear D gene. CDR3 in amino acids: CASSVIQNTEAFF. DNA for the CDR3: TGTGCCAGCAGTGTAATACAGAACACTGAAGCTTTCTTT. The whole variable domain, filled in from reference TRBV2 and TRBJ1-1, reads EPEVTQTPSHQVTQMGQEVILRCVPISNHLYFYWYRQILGQKVEFLVSFYNNEISEKSEIFDDQFSVERPDGSNFTLKIRSTKLEDSAMYFCASSVIQNTEAFFGQGTRLTVV.